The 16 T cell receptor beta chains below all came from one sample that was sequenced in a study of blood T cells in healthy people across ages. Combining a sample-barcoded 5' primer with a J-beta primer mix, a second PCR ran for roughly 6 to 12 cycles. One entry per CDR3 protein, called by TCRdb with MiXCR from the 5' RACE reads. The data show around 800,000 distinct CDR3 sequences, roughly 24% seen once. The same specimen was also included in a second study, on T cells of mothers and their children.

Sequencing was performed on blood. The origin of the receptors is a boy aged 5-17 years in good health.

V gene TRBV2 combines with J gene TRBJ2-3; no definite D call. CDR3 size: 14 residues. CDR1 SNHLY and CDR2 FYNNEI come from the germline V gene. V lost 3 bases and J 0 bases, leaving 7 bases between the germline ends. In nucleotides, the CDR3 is TGTGCCAGCAGTGATAGACTCAGCACAGATACGCAGTATTTT. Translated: CASSDRLSTDTQYF. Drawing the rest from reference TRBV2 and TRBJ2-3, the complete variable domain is EPEVTQTPSHQVTQMGQEVILRCVPISNHLYFYWYRQILGQKVEFLVSFYNNEISEKSEIFDDQFSVERPDGSNFTLKIRSTKLEDSAMYFCASSDRLSTDTQYFGPGTRLTVL.

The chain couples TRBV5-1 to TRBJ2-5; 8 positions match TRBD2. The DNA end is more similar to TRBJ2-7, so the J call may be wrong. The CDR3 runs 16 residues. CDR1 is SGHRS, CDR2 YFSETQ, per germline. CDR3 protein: CASSLAGIAGRYEQYF. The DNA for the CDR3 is TGCGCCAGCAGCTTGGCCGGCATAGCGGGGCGCTACGAGCAGTACTTC.

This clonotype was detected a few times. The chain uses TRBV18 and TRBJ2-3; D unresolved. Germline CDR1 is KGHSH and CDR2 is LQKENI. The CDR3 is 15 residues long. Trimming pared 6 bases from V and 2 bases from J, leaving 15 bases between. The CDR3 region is CASSYDPILTDTQYF. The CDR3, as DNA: TGTGCCAGCTCGTACGACCCGATACTCACAGATACGCAGTATTTT.

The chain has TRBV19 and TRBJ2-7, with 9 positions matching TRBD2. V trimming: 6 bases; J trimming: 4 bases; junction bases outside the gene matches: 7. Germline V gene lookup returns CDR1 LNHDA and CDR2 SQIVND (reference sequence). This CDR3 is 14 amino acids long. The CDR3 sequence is CASSNQRGAYEQYF. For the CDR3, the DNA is TGTGCCAGTAGCAATCAGCGGGGGGCGTACGAGCAGTACTTC.

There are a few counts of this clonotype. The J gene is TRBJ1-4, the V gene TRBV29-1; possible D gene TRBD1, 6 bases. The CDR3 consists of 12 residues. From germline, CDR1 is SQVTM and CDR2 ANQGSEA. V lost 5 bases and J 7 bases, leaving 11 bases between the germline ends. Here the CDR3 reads CSVWDKGEKLFF. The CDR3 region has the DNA TGCAGCGTTTGGGACAAGGGTGAAAAACTGTTTTTT.

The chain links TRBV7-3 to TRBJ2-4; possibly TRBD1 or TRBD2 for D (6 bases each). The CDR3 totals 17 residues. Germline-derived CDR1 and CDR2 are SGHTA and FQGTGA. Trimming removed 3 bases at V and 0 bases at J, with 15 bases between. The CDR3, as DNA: TGTGCCAGCAGCTTGGGGGGCGGGCCGGGAGCCAAAAACATTCAGTACTTC. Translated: CASSLGGGPGAKNIQYF. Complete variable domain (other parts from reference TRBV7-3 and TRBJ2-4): GAGVSQTPSNKVTEKGKYVELRCDPISGHTALYWYRQSLGQGPEFLIYFQGTGAADDSGLPNDRFFAVRPEGSVSTLKIQRTERGDSAVYLCASSLGGGPGAKNIQYFGAGTRLSVL.

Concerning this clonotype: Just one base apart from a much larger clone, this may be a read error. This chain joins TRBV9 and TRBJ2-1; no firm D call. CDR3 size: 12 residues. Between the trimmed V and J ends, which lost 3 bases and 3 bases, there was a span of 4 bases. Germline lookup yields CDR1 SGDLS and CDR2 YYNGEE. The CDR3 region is CASSAHYNEQFF. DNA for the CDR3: TGTGCCAGCAGCGCCCACTACAATGAGCAGTTCTTC.

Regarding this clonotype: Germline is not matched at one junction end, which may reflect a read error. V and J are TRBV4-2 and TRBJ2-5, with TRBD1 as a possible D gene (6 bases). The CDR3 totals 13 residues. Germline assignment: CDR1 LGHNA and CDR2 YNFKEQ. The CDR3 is CASSQDGGQSPFF. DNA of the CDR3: TGTGCCAGCAGCCAAGATGGGGGCCAGAGTCCGTTCTTC.

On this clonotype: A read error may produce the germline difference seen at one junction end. CDR3 bases: TGTGCCAGTAGCTTAGACGGACTAGCGGGAGATGTGACCCAGTACTTC. Translating gives CASSLDGLAGDVTQYF. This chain connects TRBV11-2 to TRBJ2-1, with 13 positions matching TRBD2. The closer fit of TRBJ2-5 to the DNA end suggests the J call may be wrong. The germline gives CDR1 SGHAT, CDR2 FQNNGV. The CDR3 runs 16 residues.

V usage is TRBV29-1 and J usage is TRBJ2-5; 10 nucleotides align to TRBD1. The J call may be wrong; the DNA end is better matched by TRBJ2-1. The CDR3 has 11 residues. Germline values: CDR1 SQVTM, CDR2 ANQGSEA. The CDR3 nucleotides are TGCAGCGCAGGGACAGGGGATGAGCAGTTCTTC. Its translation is CSAGTGDEQFF.

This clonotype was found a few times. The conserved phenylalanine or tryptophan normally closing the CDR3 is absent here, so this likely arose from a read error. CDR3 amino acids: CASSQEQARNSPLHL. The CDR3 nucleotides are TGCGCCAGCAGCCAAGAACAGGCACGGAATTCACCCCTCCACCTT. The chain couples TRBV4-1 to TRBJ1-6; the D gene is possibly TRBD1 (5 bases). Germline V gives CDR1 MGHRA, CDR2 YSYEKL. The CDR3 runs to 15 residues. V lost 0 bases and J lost 7, with 10 bases in between.

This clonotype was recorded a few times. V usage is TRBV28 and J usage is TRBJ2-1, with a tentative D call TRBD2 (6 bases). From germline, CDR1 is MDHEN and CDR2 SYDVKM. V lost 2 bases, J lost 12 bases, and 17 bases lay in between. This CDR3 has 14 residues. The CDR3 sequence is CASSLTQGGGVQFF. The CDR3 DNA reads TGTGCCAGCAGTTTAACCCAGGGAGGAGGGGTGCAGTTCTTC.

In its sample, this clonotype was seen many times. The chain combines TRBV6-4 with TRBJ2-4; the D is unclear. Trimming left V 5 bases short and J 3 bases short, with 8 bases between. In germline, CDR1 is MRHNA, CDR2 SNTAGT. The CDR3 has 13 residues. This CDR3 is CASSSTDKNIQYF. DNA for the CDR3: TGTGCCAGCAGTTCCACGGACAAAAACATTCAGTACTTC.

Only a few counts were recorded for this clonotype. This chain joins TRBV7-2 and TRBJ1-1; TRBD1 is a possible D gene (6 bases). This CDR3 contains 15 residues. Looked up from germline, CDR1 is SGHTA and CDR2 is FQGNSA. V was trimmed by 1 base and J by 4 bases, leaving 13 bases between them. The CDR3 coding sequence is TGTGCCAGCAGCTTAGAGGGGGGAGGGCGCACTGAAGCTTTCTTT. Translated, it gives CASSLEGGGRTEAFF.

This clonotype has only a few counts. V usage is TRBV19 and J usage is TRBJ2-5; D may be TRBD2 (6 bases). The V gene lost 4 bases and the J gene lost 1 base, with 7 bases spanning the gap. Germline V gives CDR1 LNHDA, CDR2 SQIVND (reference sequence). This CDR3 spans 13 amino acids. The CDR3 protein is CASSTGVQETQYF. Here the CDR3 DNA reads TGTGCCAGTAGTACGGGGGTCCAAGAGACCCAGTACTTC.

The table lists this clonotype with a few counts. The CDR3 sequence: CASSLVLAGGPYNEQFF. The CDR3 nucleotides read TGCGCCAGCAGCTTGGTACTAGCGGGGGGGCCCTACAATGAGCAGTTCTTC. The chain couples TRBV5-1 to TRBJ2-5, with 13 bases that match TRBD2. The closer fit of TRBJ2-1 to the DNA end suggests the J call may be wrong. Germline V CDR1 and CDR2: SGHRS, YFSETQ. This CDR3 is built from 17 residues.